Presented here are 21 T cell receptor beta chains from one specimen sequenced in a study of blood T cell repertoires in COVID-19. TCRdb keeps only in-frame clones here, not all; method: immunoSEQ multiplex PCR. The table shows 55,000 to 80,000 clones, with around 88% occurring only once. The sequenced material came from peripheral blood. Receptors were obtained from a man aged 45 to 65 with active COVID-19.

CDR3 DNA sequence: TGTGCCAGCAGTCCAGGGGGAAACCCGGCGTCCTATAATTCACCCCTCCACTTT. Its translation is CASSPGGNPASYNSPLHF. The rearrangement uses TRBV7-6 and TRBJ1-6; 7 bases line up with TRBD1. The J segment lost 1 base and the V segment lost 6 bases, leaving 12 bases of the junction unmatched. The CDR3 runs to 18 residues. Germline values: CDR1 SGHVS, CDR2 FNYEAQ.

The chain is built from TRBV7-2 and TRBJ2-1; TRBD2 matches at 8 bases. Germline loops: CDR1 SGHTA, CDR2 FQGNSA. The CDR3 length is 13 residues. The junction had 5 bases not matched to a gene; V was cut back by 4 bases and J by 9 bases. The CDR3 DNA follows: TGTGCCAGCAGCTCGACTAGCGTGGTTGAGCAGTTCTTC. Protein: CASSSTSVVEQFF.

This clone was picked up one time. V usage is TRBV15 and J usage is TRBJ2-3, with D possibly TRBD2 on 6 matching bases. Trimming stripped 0 bases from V and 2 bases from J, with 12 bases between. CDR3 size: 16 residues. Germline V gene data show CDR1 as LNHNV and CDR2 as YYDKDF (reference sequence). The CDR3 is CATSRDLAGTTDTQYF. As DNA, the CDR3 is TGTGCCACCAGCAGAGATCTCGCGGGGACCACAGATACGCAGTATTTT.

CDR3 sequence reads: CASSRGGADEAFF. The CDR3, as DNA: TGTGCCAGCAGTAGAGGGGGCGCCGATGAAGCTTTCTTT. The V and J genes are TRBV6-4 and TRBJ1-1, with 7 bases matching TRBD1. Germline assignment: CDR1 MRHNA and CDR2 SNTAGT. Trimming removed 5 bases from V and 7 bases from J; junction bases left unmatched: 7. This CDR3 comprises 13 residues.

J is TRBJ2-2 and V is TRBV7-9; no reliable D call. The CDR3 is 14 residues long. The germline gives CDR1 SEHNR, CDR2 FQNEAQ (reference sequence). Trimming left V 4 bases short and J 6 bases short, with 12 bases between. CDR3 DNA: TGTGCCAGCAGCTACCGACGGAGTCCCGGGGAGCTGTTTTTT. Translated, it gives CASSYRRSPGELFF.

The CDR3: CASSLVSSYEQYF. The CDR3 DNA reads as TGCGCCAGCAGCTTGGTTAGCTCCTACGAGCAGTACTTC. This rearrangement joins TRBV5-1 to TRBJ2-7, with unresolved D. V lost 0 bases to trimming and J lost 0 bases, with 4 bases between them. The CDR3 has 13 residues. Per germline, CDR1 SGHRS and CDR2 YFSETQ. The whole variable domain, filled in from reference TRBV5-1 and TRBJ2-7, reads KAGVTQTPRYLIKTRGQQVTLSCSPISGHRSVSWYQQTPGQGLQFLFEYFSETQRNKGNFPGRFSGRQFSNSRSEMNVSTLELGDSALYLCASSLVSSYEQYFGPGTRLTVT.

The V and J genes are TRBV9 and TRBJ1-6, with unresolved D. Deletions cut 4 bases from V and 7 bases from J, with 12 bases between. Germline V lookup: CDR1 SGDLS, CDR2 YYNGEE. The CDR3 totals 14 residues. CDR3 sequence: CASSTDGSNSPLHF. The CDR3 DNA sequence: TGTGCCAGCAGCACCGACGGGTCGAATTCACCCCTCCACTTT.

The chain employs TRBV7-9 and TRBJ2-5; D call uncertain. Trimming removed 3 bases at V and 0 bases at J, with 5 bases between. CDR3 length equals 13 residues. Germline CDR1 reads SEHNR; CDR2 reads FQNEAQ (reference sequence). The CDR3 loop is CASSFDNQETQYF. CDR3 bases: TGTGCCAGCAGCTTTGACAACCAAGAGACCCAGTACTTC.

This chain uses TRBV9 with TRBJ1-2, with 11 bases identical to TRBD1. CDR1 and CDR2 from the germline V gene are SGDLS and YYNGEE. Germline trimming cut 4 bases from V and 5 bases from J; bases unmatched to any gene: 7. The CDR3 covers 15 residues. The CDR3 DNA reads TGTGCCAGCAGCCCTGGACAGGGGGCGGGGTATGGCTACACCTTC. As protein: CASSPGQGAGYGYTF.

The CDR3 DNA sequence: TGCGCCAGCAGCTTGGCGCCCGCGAGCGGGGGCCAAGAGACCCAGTACTTC. This codes for CASSLAPASGGQETQYF. This sequence joins TRBV5-1 and TRBJ2-5, with 8 bases lining up with TRBD2. The CDR3 loop spans 17 amino acids. Germline values: CDR1 SGHRS, CDR2 YFSETQ. The V and J ends lost 0 bases and 1 base, in that order; junction bases with no gene match: 8.

This chain connects TRBV11-2 to TRBJ2-3, with D hard to call. CDR3 length: 15 residues. From germline, CDR1 is SGHAT and CDR2 FQNNGV. Trimming took 1 base from V and 1 from J, leaving 9 bases between them. CDR3 nucleotide sequence: TGTGCCAGCAGCTTAGTGGGCTCTCGCACAGATACGCAGTATTTT. Protein: CASSLVGSRTDTQYF.

The chain uses TRBV6-6 and TRBJ1-2, with D unresolved. Trimming removed 2 bases at V and 2 bases at J, with 6 bases between. Germline CDR1 is MNHNY and CDR2 is SVGAGI (reference sequence). The CDR3 totals 13 residues. The CDR3 is CASSYIQNYGYTF. Here the CDR3 DNA reads TGTGCCAGCAGTTACATACAGAACTATGGCTACACCTTC.

J is TRBJ2-5 and V is TRBV11-2; 8 bases are a match to TRBD1. The CDR3 is 16 amino acids. The junction had 9 bases not matched to a gene; V was cut back by 5 bases and J by 1 base. Germline values: CDR1 SGHAT, CDR2 FQNNGV. CDR3 sequence reads: CASSPGTGKPQETQYF. The CDR3 nucleotides read TGTGCCAGCAGCCCAGGGACAGGAAAACCCCAAGAGACCCAGTACTTC.

The chain recombines TRBV28 with TRBJ2-7; weak D call: TRBD2 (6 bases). The germline V gene encodes CDR1 MDHEN and CDR2 SYDVKM. The CDR3 is 13 amino acids. V lost 5 bases and J lost 6, with 14 bases in between. CDR3 sequence (DNA): TGTGCCAGCAGTCCCCTACGGCGGGGCGAGCAGTACTTC. Its protein product is CASSPLRRGEQYF. The full variable domain, with the rest looked up from reference TRBV28 and TRBJ2-7, is DVKVTQSSRYLVKRTGEKVFLECVQDMDHENMFWYRQDPGLGLRLIYFSYDVKMKEKGDIPEGYSVSREKKERFSLILESASTNQTSMYLCASSPLRRGEQYFGPGTRLTVT.

This clone was picked up one time. The chain has TRBV7-6 and TRBJ2-3; 9 bases agree with TRBD2. The V segment lost 0 bases and the J segment 2 bases; nucleotides outside the gene matches: 6. The germline V gene has CDR1 SGHVS and CDR2 FNYEAQ. The CDR3 totals 17 residues. The CDR3 region is CASSLASSGALTDTQYF. The CDR3 DNA sequence: TGTGCCAGCAGCTTAGCGTCTAGCGGGGCCCTCACAGATACGCAGTATTTT.

This chain connects TRBV27 to TRBJ1-2; perhaps TRBD1 as D (6 bases). From germline, CDR1 is MNHEY and CDR2 SMNVEV (reference sequence). The CDR3 has 16 amino acids. Trimming took 5 bases from V and 7 from J, leaving 23 bases between them. In DNA, the CDR3 is TGTGCCAGCAGTGCGCGAGGGGGAGGGACTAAGGTTGGCTACACCTTC. This translates into CASSARGGGTKVGYTF.

V and J are TRBV7-9 and TRBJ2-3, with 9 bases aligning to TRBD2. CDR1 is SEHNR, CDR2 FQNEAQ, per germline (reference sequence). This CDR3 contains 16 residues. The junction had 9 bases not matched to a gene; V was cut back by 3 bases and J by 5 bases. CDR3 in amino acids: CASSFGLAGRLDTQYF. CDR3 DNA: TGTGCCAGCAGCTTTGGTCTAGCGGGACGGTTAGATACGCAGTATTTT.

The chain links TRBV6-2 or TRBV6-3 to TRBJ2-5; the D gene is possibly TRBD2 (6 bases). V dropped 6 bases and J dropped 4 bases, with 21 bases sitting between them. Germline lookup yields CDR1 MNHEY and CDR2 SVGEGT. This CDR3 comprises 16 residues. CDR3: CASSPGTAPALETQYF. CDR3 nucleotides: TGTGCCAGCAGCCCCGGGACTGCACCTGCCCTAGAGACCCAGTACTTC.

CDR3 amino acids: CASSLRLQGVQETQYF. Written as DNA, the CDR3 is TGTGCCAGCAGTTTACGCCTCCAGGGGGTCCAAGAGACCCAGTACTTC. The V and J genes are TRBV28 and TRBJ2-5, with 7 nucleotides matching TRBD1. V was clipped by 2 bases and J by 1 base; unmatched bases: 7. The CDR3 is 16 amino acids. CDR1 and CDR2 (germline): MDHEN, SYDVKM.

This chain connects TRBV4-1 to TRBJ2-5, with 9 bases aligning to TRBD1. The CDR3 extends over 17 amino acids. V gave up 0 bases and J gave up 6 bases; unmatched junction bases: 11. Germline V gene data show CDR1 as MGHRA and CDR2 as YSYEKL. CDR3 residues: CASSQERTGGAGKTQYF. In DNA, the CDR3 is TGCGCCAGCAGCCAAGAAAGAACAGGGGGCGCGGGAAAGACCCAGTACTTC.

This chain uses TRBV13 with TRBJ2-1; TRBD1 matches 10 bases. This CDR3 contains 15 residues. J lost 4 bases, V lost 3 bases, and 3 bases had no gene match. Per germline, CDR1 PRHDT and CDR2 FYEKMQ (reference sequence). This chain's CDR3 is CASSFRDRGYNEQFF. In DNA, the CDR3 is TGTGCCAGCAGCTTCCGGGACAGGGGTTACAATGAGCAGTTCTTC. The full variable domain, its missing parts supplied by reference TRBV13 and TRBJ2-1, is AAGVIQSPRHLIKEKRETATLKCYPIPRHDTVYWYQQGPGQDPQFLISFYEKMQSDKGSIPDRFSAQQFSDYHSELNMSSLELGDSALYFCASSFRDRGYNEQFFGPGTRLTVL.